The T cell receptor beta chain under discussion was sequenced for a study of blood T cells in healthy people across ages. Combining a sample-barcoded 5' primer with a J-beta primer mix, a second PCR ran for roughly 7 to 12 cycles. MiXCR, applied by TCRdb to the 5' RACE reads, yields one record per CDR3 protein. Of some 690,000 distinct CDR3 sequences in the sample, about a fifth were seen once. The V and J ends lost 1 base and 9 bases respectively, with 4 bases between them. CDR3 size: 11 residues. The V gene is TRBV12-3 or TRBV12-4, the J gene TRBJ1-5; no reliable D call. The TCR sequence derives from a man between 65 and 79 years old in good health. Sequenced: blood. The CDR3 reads CASSLDLPQHF. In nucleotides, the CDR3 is TGTGCCAGCAGTTTAGATCTGCCCCAGCATTTT.